These T cell receptor beta chains were read from a single sample in a study of T cells in Graves' hyperthyroidism and ophthalmopathy. Each CDR3 protein gets one entry after TCRdb re-called the multiplex PCR reads with MiXCR. The repertoire holds under 350,000 distinct CDR3 sequences, with about 21% as singletons. The sample consisted of blood. These receptors all stem from a woman between 50 and 59 years old with Graves' hyperthyroidism. Both conserved end residues are part of each CDR3. A D gene is named only where the DNA matches it firmly. Some rows mark clone size as missing; the rest say once, few, many or name a class of expanded clone.

>TRBJ2-3|TRBV19|TRBD2|-
CASSSGTSGISATDTQYF
TGTGCCAGCAGCTCCGGGACTAGCGGGATTTCAGCTACAGATACGCAGTATTTT
>TRBJ2-7|TRBV28|-|many
CASSSQGQARPYEQYF
TGTGCCAGCAGTTCCCAGGGCCAGGCCAGGCCCTACGAGCAGTACTTC
>TRBJ2-7|TRBV20-1|-|-
CSAGVGLSSYEQYF
TGCAGTGCTGGAGTGGGTCTTAGCTCCTACGAGCAGTACTTC
>TRBJ2-1|TRBV6-1|-|once
CASRRGSYNEQFF
TGTGCCAGCAGGCGGGGCTCCTACAATGAGCAGTTCTTC
>TRBJ1-1|TRBV5-1|-|many
CASSLGYLSDTEAFF
TGCGCCAGCAGCTTGGGTTACCTATCGGACACTGAAGCTTTCTTT
>TRBJ1-2|TRBV20-1|-|many
CSARGTVDNYGYTF
TGCAGTGCTAGAGGGACAGTTGACAACTATGGCTACACCTTC
>TRBJ1-6|TRBV20-1|-|-
CSASPRGPLHF
TGCAGTGCTAGCCCCCGTGGACCCCTCCACTTT
>TRBJ2-2|TRBV11-2|TRBD1|-
CASSLVGTGANTGELFF
TGTGCCAGCAGCTTAGTTGGGACAGGGGCCAACACCGGGGAGCTGTTTTTT
>TRBJ2-3|TRBV7-2|-|many
CASSLASRSQYF
TGTGCCAGCAGCTTAGCGTCCCGTTCGCAGTATTTT
>TRBJ2-3|TRBV28|TRBD1|many
CASGPGQGETDTQYF
TGTGCCAGCGGACCGGGACAGGGAGAAACAGATACGCAGTATTTT